These 21 T cell receptor beta chains share one sample of origin, sequenced in a study of somatic mutations in T cells in chronic GVHD. Assay used: immunoSEQ multiplex PCR; TCRdb lists only in-frame clones, some missing. The data hold about 1,700 clones, with around 60% observed a single time. The source material was CD8+ T cells from blood. These receptors were obtained from a male patient in his 50s with chronic graft-versus-host disease. The graft donor may have given rise to some T cells.

The chain uses TRBV6-6 and TRBJ2-1; D ambiguous. The CDR3 consists of 14 residues. The germline V gene encodes CDR1 MNHNY and CDR2 SVGAGI (reference sequence). Trimming took 2 bases from V and 8 from J, leaving 13 bases between them. The CDR3 here is CASSYGSGEDEQFF. The CDR3 bases are TGTGCCAGCAGTTACGGGTCAGGCGAAGATGAGCAGTTCTTC.

The chain carries TRBV27 and TRBJ2-1, with 10 bases aligning to TRBD2. V shed 3 bases, J shed 9 bases, and the junction held 5 bases outside the gene matches. The CDR3 extends over 14 amino acids. In germline, CDR1 is MNHEY, CDR2 SMNVEV (reference sequence). CDR3 sequence: CASSLGTSVGEQFF. CDR3 DNA: TGTGCCAGCAGTTTGGGGACTAGCGTCGGTGAGCAGTTCTTC.

In nucleotides, the CDR3 is TGTGCCAGCAGCCCCGACGGGAACTATGGCTACACCTTC. Protein sequence: CASSPDGNYGYTF. The chain links TRBV27 to TRBJ1-2, with D uncertain. Germline-derived CDR1 and CDR2 are MNHEY and SMNVEV (reference sequence). V gave up 6 bases and J gave up 2 bases, with 10 bases separating them. The CDR3 is 13 amino acids.

This clone occurred a few times. A far larger clone is off by one base, so a read error is likely. The conserved phenylalanine or tryptophan is not found at the CDR3 terminus, so this likely reflects a read error. This chain uses TRBV15 with TRBJ1-2, with TRBD1 as a possible D gene (5 bases). The length of the CDR3 is 15 residues. The ends were cut back, 5 bases at V and 5 bases at J, with 18 bases in the middle. Germline values: CDR1 LNHNV, CDR2 YYDKDF (reference sequence). The CDR3 protein is CATSPVAGSRYGYTV. The DNA of the CDR3 is TGTGCCACCAGCCCAGTAGCAGGGTCCCGTTATGGCTACACCGTC.

The CDR3 spells CASSTWTGENTEAFF. Here the CDR3 DNA reads TGTGCCAGCAGCACGTGGACAGGGGAGAACACTGAAGCTTTCTTT. The chain has TRBV7-9 and TRBJ1-1; 9 bases line up with TRBD1. This CDR3 is built from 15 residues. V lost 5 bases and J lost 1; bases outside the gene matches: 5. Germline V lookup: CDR1 SEHNR, CDR2 FQNEAQ (reference sequence).

The chain employs TRBV4-2 and TRBJ2-7, with 11 positions matching TRBD2. V gave up 6 bases and J gave up 0 bases; unmatched junction bases: 13. Germline V lookup: CDR1 LGHNA, CDR2 YNFKEQ. The length of the CDR3 is 18 residues. CDR3 amino acids: CASSEVGGLAGGSYEQYF. CDR3 sequence (DNA): TGTGCCAGCAGTGAAGTGGGCGGACTAGCGGGTGGCTCCTACGAGCAGTACTTC.

The V gene is TRBV6-5, the J gene TRBJ2-3; tentatively, D is TRBD1 (6 bases). Per germline, CDR1 MNHEY and CDR2 SVGAGI. The CDR3 loop spans 11 amino acids. V was pared by 7 bases and J by 8 bases, with 10 bases between. The CDR3 DNA follows: TGTGCCAGCACCAAACAGGGTACGCAGTATTTT. It encodes CASTKQGTQYF.

The chain employs TRBV9 and TRBJ2-2; 8 bases map to TRBD1. V trimming: 2 bases; J trimming: 0 bases; junction bases outside the gene matches: 6. CDR3 size: 17 residues. Germline V gene data show CDR1 as SGDLS and CDR2 as YYNGEE. CDR3 loop: CASSVPGQGANTGELFF. DNA for the CDR3: TGTGCCAGCAGCGTTCCTGGACAGGGCGCGAACACCGGGGAGCTGTTTTTT.

There are a few counts of this clone. The chain recombines TRBV6-5 with TRBJ2-3; 10 bases are shared with TRBD1. Germline values: CDR1 MNHEY, CDR2 SVGAGI. After removal of 1 base from V and 5 bases from J, the junction contained 3 bases not matched to a gene. This CDR3 has 15 residues. The CDR3 protein is CASSYLDRGGDTQYF. CDR3 nucleotide sequence: TGTGCCAGCAGTTACTTGGACAGGGGGGGAGATACGCAGTATTTT.

The V call is TRBV6-6, the J call TRBJ1-5, with TRBD1 matching over 9 bases. V trimming: 6 bases; J trimming: 5 bases; junction bases outside the gene matches: 5. CDR3 length: 14 residues. CDR1 and CDR2 from the germline V gene are MNHNY and SVGAGI (reference sequence). CDR3 loop: CASSPGTGYQPQHF. The CDR3 DNA follows: TGTGCCAGCAGCCCCGGGACAGGGTATCAGCCCCAGCATTTT.

The genes are TRBV18 and TRBJ2-5; D possibly corresponds to TRBD2 (6 bases). The J call may be wrong; the DNA end is better matched by TRBJ2-7. Germline V gene sequence: CDR1 KGHSH, CDR2 LQKENI. This CDR3 has 13 residues. CDR3 in amino acids: CASSSEGTYEQYF. CDR3 bases: TGTGCCAGCTCATCGGAGGGCACCTACGAGCAGTACTTC.

In this sample, this clone turned up a few times. This rearrangement joins TRBV7-9 to TRBJ2-3, with 7 bases lining up with TRBD2. V shed 2 bases, J shed 1 base, and the junction held 3 bases outside the gene matches. Germline assignment: CDR1 SEHNR and CDR2 FQNEAQ (reference sequence). The CDR3 sequence is 15 residues long. CDR3 sequence reads: CASSLQRGRTDTQYF. CDR3 in DNA: TGTGCCAGCAGCTTACAGCGGGGCCGCACAGATACGCAGTATTTT.

CDR3 loop: CSVYGSGSYGYTF. For the CDR3, the DNA is TGCAGCGTTTATGGTTCGGGTAGCTATGGCTACACCTTC. The gene calls are TRBV29-1 and TRBJ1-2; no firm D call. The CDR3 runs 13 residues. V was pared by 5 bases and J by 4 bases, with 14 bases between. Germline V gives CDR1 SQVTM, CDR2 ANQGSEA.

This clone has a handful of counts. This chain joins TRBV6-1 and TRBJ2-7; possibly TRBD1 for D (6 bases). CDR3 length: 11 residues. Looked up from germline, CDR1 is MNHNS and CDR2 is SASEGT. CDR3 nucleotides: TGTGGGGTGGAACAGGGTGGGAATCAGTACTTC. Encoded protein: CGVEQGGNQYF.

The chain recombines TRBV19 with TRBJ2-7; D might be TRBD1 (6 bases). This CDR3 has 15 residues. Germline V gene lookup returns CDR1 LNHDA and CDR2 SQIVND (reference sequence). The V end lost 5 bases, the J end lost 3 bases, and 17 bases lay between the germline ends. The DNA of the CDR3 is TGTGCCAGTAGTGTGACAGGCTTTCAAGGCTACGAGCAGTACTTC. As protein: CASSVTGFQGYEQYF.

In its sample, this clone was seen once. The V call is TRBV27, the J call TRBJ2-5; D is ambiguous. Matching the DNA end better, TRBJ2-7 makes the J call doubtful. The germline V gene encodes CDR1 MNHEY and CDR2 SMNVEV (reference sequence). The length of the CDR3 is 13 residues. The CDR3 coding sequence is TGTGCCAGCAGTTTAACCCATTACTACGAGCAGTACTTC. It yields the protein CASSLTHYYEQYF.

The J gene is TRBJ1-5, the V gene TRBV5-6; D uncertain. The ends were cut back, 0 bases at V and 9 bases at J, with 10 bases in the middle. The CDR3 covers 13 residues. The V gene's germline CDR1 is SGHDT and CDR2 YYEEEE. The CDR3 here is CASSLGPGGPQHF. The CDR3 coding sequence is TGTGCCAGCAGCTTGGGCCCGGGAGGGCCCCAGCATTTT.

This clone has just one count. This rearrangement joins TRBV5-4 to TRBJ2-1; D is perhaps TRBD2 (6 bases). The CDR3 sequence is 19 residues long. Germline V gives CDR1 SGHNT, CDR2 YYREEE (reference sequence). The V end was cut by 0 bases, the J end by 1 base, with 20 bases between. The CDR3 loop is CASSLAGGSGLLSYNEQFF. The CDR3 nucleotides read TGTGCCAGCAGCTTGGCTGGGGGTAGCGGCCTACTTTCCTACAATGAGCAGTTCTTC.

This clone was counted a few times. This chain connects TRBV4-2 to TRBJ1-2; 7 positions agree with TRBD1. Per germline, CDR1 LGHNA and CDR2 YNFKEQ. The CDR3 sequence is 12 residues long. V lost 5 bases and J lost 14; bases outside the gene matches: 11. The CDR3 nucleotides read TGTGCCAGCAGCTTAGGGGGCAGTGGGGCTACCTTC. It codes for CASSLGGSGATF.

This clone has just one count. The chain uses TRBV30 and TRBJ2-7; the D gene is possibly TRBD2 (6 bases). Trimming stripped 4 bases from V and 7 bases from J, with 20 bases between. The CDR3 extends over 14 amino acids. The V gene's germline CDR1 is GTSNPN and CDR2 SVGIG (reference sequence). CDR3 residues: CAWTAGSVRGEQYF. The CDR3 bases are TGTGCCTGGACAGCGGGCTCGGTAAGAGGGGAGCAGTACTTC.

The V call is TRBV12-2, the J call TRBJ1-2; the DNA was not used to check the table's D call, TRBD1. TRBV12-2 counts as a pseudogene. The CDR3 is 17 residues long. CDR3 DNA: TGTGCAAGTCGCGGTATTCAGGCTCCACGAAAGACCTATGGCTACACCTTC. Translating gives CASRGIQAPRKTYGYTF.